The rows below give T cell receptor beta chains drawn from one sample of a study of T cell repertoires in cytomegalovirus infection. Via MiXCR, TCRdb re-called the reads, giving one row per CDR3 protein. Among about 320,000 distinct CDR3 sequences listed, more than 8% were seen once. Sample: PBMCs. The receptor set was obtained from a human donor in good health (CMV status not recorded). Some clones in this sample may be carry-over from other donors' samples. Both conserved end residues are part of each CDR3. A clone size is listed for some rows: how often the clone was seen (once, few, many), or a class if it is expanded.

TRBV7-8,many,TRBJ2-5,CASSLGRALQETQYF
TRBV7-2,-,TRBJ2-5,CASSSLLASETQYF
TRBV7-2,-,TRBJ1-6,CASSPQGNSPLHF
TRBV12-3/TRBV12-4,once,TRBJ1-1,CASSDVRRSTESFF
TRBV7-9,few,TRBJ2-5,CASSFADQRWETQYF
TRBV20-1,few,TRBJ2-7,CSASGTERYEQYF
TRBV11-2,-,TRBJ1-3,CASSLYRGTEASGNTIYF
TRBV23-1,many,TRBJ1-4,CASSPATNEKLFF
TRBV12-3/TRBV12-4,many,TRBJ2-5,CASSLTGTETQYF
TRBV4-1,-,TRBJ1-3,CASNQASGAGNTIYF
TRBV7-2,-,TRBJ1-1,CASSLWGTPEAFF
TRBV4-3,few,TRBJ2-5,CASSQDTSETQYF
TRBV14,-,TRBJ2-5,CASSQGVQGLRETQYF
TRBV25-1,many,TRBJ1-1,CASSERTRGTEAFF
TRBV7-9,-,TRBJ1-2,CASSRGIVAGQGRYGYTF
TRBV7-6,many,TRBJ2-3,CASSSRGTSGGSRF
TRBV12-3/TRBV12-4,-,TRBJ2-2,CATRRGQSNTGELFF
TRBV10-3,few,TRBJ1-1,CAISPRQGNTEAFF
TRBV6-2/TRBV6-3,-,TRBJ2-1,CASSYLAMTSYNEQFF
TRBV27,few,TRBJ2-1,CASSLWGAPYNEQFF
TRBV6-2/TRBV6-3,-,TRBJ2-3,CASSRGLAGATDTQYF
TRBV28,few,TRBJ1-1,CAGGSDSQPEAFF
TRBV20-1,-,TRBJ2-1,CSAFPSSGSRREQFF
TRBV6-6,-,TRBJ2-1,CASSSTSGIINEQFF
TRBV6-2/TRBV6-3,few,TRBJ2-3,CASHPYSTDTQYF
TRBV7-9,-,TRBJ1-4,CASEPLPGTGKEKLFF
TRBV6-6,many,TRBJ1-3,CASSYSSGPASGNTIYF
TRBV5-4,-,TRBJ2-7,CASSLAGAEEQYF
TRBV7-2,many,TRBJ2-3,CASNLYVSSSDTQYF
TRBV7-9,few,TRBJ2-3,CASSPQWQGRISTDTQYF
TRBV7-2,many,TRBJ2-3,CASSLVRTDRRTDTQYF
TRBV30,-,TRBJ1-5,CAWRGGLGPQHF
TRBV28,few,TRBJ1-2,CATKDSNYGYTF
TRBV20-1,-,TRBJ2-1,CSARPSGGGTYNEQFF
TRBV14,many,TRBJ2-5,CASSQTQETQYF
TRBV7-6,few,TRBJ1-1,CASAAVNTEAFF
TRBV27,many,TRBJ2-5,CASSSYFRGRETQYF
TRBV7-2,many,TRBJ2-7,CASSLDPGSYEQYF
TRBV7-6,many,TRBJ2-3,CASSPWTSGGDKDTQYF
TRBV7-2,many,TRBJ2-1,CASSLRLAGGQDNEQFF
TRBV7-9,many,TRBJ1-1,CASSLEMGTEAFF
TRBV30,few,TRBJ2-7,CAWRQLTYEQYF